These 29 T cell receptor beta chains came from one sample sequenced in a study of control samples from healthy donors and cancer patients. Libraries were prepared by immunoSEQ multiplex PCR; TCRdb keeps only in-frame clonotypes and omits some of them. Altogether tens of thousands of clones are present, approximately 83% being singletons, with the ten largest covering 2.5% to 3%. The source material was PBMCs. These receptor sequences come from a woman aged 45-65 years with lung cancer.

The CDR3 region has the DNA TGTGCCAGCAGCTCCTCCGGGGGGACGATGGGCACTGAAGCTTTCTTT. Its translation is CASSSSGGTMGTEAFF. This chain connects TRBV7-3 to TRBJ1-1; perhaps TRBD1 as D (5 bases). Germline V CDR1 and CDR2: SGHTA, FQGTGA. Trimming pared 4 bases from V and 4 bases from J, leaving 19 bases between. The CDR3 has 16 residues.

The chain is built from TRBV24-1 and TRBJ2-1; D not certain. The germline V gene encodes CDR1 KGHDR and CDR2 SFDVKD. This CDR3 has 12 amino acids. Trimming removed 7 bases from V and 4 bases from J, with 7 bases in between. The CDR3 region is CATRGPYNEQFF. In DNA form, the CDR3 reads TGTGCCACCAGGGGCCCGTACAATGAGCAGTTCTTC.

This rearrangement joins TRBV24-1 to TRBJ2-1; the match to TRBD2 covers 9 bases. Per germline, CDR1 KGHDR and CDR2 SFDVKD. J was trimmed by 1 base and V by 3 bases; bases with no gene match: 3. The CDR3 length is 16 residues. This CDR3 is CATSDQSGGSYNEQFF. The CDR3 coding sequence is TGTGCCACCAGTGATCAGAGCGGGGGGTCCTACAATGAGCAGTTCTTC.

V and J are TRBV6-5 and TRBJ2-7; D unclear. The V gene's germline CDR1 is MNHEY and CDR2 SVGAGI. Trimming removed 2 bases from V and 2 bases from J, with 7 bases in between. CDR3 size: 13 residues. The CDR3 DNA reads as TGTGCCAGCAGTTACGAGTTTGCCTACGAGCAGTACTTC. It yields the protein CASSYEFAYEQYF.

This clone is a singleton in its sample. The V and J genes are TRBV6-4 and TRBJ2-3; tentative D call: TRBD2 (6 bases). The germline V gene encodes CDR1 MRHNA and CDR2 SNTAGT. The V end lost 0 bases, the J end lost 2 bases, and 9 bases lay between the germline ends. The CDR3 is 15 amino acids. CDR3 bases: TGTGCCAGCAGTGACTCCTGGGGGGTCACAGATACGCAGTATTTT. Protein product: CASSDSWGVTDTQYF.

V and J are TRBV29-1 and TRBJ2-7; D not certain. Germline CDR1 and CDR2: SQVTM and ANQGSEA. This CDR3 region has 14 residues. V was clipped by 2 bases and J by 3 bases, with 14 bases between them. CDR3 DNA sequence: TGCAGCGTTGAATCCACACACAGCCGCTACGAGCAGTACTTC. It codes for CSVESTHSRYEQYF.

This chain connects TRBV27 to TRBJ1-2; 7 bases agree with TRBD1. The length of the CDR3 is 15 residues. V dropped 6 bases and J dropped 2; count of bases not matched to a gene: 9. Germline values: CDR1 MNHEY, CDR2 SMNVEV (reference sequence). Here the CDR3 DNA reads TGTGCCAGCAGGCCCTACAGGGGATCCAACTATGGCTACACCTTC. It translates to CASRPYRGSNYGYTF.

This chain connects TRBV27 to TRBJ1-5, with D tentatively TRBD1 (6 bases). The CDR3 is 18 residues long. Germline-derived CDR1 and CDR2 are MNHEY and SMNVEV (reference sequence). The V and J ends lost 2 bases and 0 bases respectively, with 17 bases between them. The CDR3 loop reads CASSLRAGAGVSNQPQHF. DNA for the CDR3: TGTGCCAGCAGTTTACGGGCAGGGGCCGGCGTTAGCAATCAGCCCCAGCATTTT.

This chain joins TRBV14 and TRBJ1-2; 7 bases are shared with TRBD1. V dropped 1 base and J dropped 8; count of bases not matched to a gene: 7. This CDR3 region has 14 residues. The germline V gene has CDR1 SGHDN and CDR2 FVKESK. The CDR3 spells CASSQVGQGVGYTF. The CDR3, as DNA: TGTGCCAGCAGCCAAGTTGGGCAGGGGGTAGGCTACACCTTC.

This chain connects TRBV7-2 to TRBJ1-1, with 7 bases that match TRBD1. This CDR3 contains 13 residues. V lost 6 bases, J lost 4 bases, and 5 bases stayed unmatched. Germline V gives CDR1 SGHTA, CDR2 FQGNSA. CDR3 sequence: CASRVTGATEAFF. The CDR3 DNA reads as TGTGCCAGCAGGGTAACAGGGGCCACTGAAGCTTTCTTT.

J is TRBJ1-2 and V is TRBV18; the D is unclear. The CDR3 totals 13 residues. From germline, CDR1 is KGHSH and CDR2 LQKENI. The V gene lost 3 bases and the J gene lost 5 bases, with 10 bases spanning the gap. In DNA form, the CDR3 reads TGTGCCAGCTCACCGGACCGAGGATATGGCTACACCTTC. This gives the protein CASSPDRGYGYTF.

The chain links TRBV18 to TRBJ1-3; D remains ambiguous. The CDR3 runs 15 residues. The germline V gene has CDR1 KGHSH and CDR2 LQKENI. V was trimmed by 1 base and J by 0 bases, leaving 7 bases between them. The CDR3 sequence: CASSPQALSGNTIYF. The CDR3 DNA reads TGTGCCAGCTCACCACAGGCCCTCTCTGGAAACACCATATATTTT.

The CDR3 DNA follows: TGTGCCAGCAGTTTGACGCGGGACGGCACTGAAGCTTTCTTT. It is translated as CASSLTRDGTEAFF. V is TRBV27 and J is TRBJ1-1; TRBD1 is a possible D gene (5 bases). The CDR3 length is 14 residues. The germline gives CDR1 MNHEY, CDR2 SMNVEV (reference sequence). V lost 3 bases and J 4 bases, leaving 12 bases between the germline ends.

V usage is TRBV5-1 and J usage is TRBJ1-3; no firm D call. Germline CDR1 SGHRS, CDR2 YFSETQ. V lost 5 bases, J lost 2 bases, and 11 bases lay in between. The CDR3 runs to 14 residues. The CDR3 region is CASSGGSPGNTIYF. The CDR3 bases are TGCGCCAGCAGTGGAGGGTCCCCTGGAAACACCATATATTTT.

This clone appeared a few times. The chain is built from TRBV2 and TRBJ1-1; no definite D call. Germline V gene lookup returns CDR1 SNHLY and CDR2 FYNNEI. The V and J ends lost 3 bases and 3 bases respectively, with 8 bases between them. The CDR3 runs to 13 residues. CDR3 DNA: TGTGCCAGCAGTGAGTGGGTCTACACTGAAGCTTTCTTT. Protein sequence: CASSEWVYTEAFF.

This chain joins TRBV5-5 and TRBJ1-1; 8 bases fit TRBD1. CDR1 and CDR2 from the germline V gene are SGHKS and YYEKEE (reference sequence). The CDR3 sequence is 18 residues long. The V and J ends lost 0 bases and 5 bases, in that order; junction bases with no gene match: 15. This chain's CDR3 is CASSLALRDRREGTEAFF. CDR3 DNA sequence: TGTGCCAGCAGCTTGGCGCTAAGGGACAGGAGAGAAGGTACTGAAGCTTTCTTT.

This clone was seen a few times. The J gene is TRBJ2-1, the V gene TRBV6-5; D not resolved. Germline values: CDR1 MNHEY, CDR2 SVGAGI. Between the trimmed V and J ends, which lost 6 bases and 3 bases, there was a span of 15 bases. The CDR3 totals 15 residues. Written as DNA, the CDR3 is TGTGCCAGCAGCAACTTAGTAGGCCGCTACAATGAGCAGTTCTTC. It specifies CASSNLVGRYNEQFF.

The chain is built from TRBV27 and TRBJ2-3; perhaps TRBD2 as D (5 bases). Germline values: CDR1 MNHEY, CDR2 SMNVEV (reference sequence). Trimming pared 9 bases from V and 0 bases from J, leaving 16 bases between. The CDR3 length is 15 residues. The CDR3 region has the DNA TGTGCCAGTTACCGGGGAACCCTTAGCACAGATACGCAGTATTTT. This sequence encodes CASYRGTLSTDTQYF.

The CDR3: CASSSTGGYTF. DNA of the CDR3: TGTGCCAGCAGTTCTACAGGCGGCTACACCTTC. J is TRBJ1-2 and V is TRBV28, with a possible D match to TRBD1 (5 bases). There are 11 residues in the CDR3. Trimming shortened V by 4 bases and J by 8 bases, and 8 bases separated the two germline ends. Germline loops: CDR1 MDHEN, CDR2 SYDVKM.

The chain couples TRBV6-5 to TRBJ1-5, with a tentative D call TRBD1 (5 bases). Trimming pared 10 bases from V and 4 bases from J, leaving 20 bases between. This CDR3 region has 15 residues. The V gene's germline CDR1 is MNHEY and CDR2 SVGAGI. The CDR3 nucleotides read TGTGCCATCTCCGGGACCGTCCTAGGTAATCAGCCCCAGCATTTT. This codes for CAISGTVLGNQPQHF.

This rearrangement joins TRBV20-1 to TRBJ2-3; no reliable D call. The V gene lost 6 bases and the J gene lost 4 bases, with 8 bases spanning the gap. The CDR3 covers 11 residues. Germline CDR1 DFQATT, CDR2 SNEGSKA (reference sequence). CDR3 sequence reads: CSATTSDTQYF. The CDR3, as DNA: TGCAGTGCCACGACTTCAGATACGCAGTATTTT.

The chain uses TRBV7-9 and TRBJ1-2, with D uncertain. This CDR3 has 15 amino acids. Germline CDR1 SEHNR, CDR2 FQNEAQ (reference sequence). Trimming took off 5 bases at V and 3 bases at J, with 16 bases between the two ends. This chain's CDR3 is CASSPQEVLYYGYTF. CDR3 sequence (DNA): TGTGCCAGCAGCCCCCAAGAGGTACTTTACTATGGCTACACCTTC.

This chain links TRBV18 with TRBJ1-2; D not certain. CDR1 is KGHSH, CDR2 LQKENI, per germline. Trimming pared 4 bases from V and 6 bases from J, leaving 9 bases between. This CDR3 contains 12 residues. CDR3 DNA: TGTGCCAGCTCACTCGGGGTAGATGGCTACACCTTC. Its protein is CASSLGVDGYTF. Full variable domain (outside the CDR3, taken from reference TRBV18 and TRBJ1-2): NAGVMQNPRHLVRRRGQEARLRCSPMKGHSHVYWYRQLPEEGLKFMVYLQKENIIDESGMPKERFSAEFPKEGPSILRIQQVVRGDSAAYFCASSLGVDGYTFGSGTRLTVV.

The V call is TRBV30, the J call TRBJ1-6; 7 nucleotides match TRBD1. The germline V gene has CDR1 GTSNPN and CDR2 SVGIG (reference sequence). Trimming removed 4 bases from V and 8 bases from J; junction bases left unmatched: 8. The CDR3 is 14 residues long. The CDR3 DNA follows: TGTGCCTGGAAAAGGGGGCGCGCAGATTCACCCCTCCACTTT. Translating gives CAWKRGRADSPLHF.

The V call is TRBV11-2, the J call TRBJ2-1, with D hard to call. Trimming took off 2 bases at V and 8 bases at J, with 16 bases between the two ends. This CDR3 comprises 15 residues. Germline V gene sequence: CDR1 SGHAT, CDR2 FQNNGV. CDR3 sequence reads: CASSLRSFNTDEQFF. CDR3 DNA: TGTGCCAGCAGCTTACGCTCATTCAACACAGATGAGCAGTTCTTC.

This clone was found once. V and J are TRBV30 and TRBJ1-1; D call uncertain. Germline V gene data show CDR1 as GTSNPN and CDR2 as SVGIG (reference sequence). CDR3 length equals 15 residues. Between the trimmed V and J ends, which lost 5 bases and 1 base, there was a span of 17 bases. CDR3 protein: CAWAPSRQPNTEAFF. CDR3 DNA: TGTGCCTGGGCCCCCTCTCGTCAGCCGAACACTGAAGCTTTCTTT.

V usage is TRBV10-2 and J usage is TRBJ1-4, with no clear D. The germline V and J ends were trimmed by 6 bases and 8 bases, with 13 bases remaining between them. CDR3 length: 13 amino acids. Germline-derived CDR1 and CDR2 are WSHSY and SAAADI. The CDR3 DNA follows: TGCGCCAGCAGGACGGACGGCAAGGAAAAACTGTTTTTT. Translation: CASRTDGKEKLFF.

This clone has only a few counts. In DNA, the CDR3 is TGTGCCAGCAGCCCAAGCGGGGGGGCAGGCACAGATACGCAGTATTTT. Residues: CASSPSGGAGTDTQYF. The V and J genes are TRBV11-3 and TRBJ2-3, with 10 bases fitting TRBD2. V dropped 5 bases and J dropped 1; count of bases not matched to a gene: 6. Germline V gives CDR1 SGHNT, CDR2 YENEEA. There are 16 residues in the CDR3.

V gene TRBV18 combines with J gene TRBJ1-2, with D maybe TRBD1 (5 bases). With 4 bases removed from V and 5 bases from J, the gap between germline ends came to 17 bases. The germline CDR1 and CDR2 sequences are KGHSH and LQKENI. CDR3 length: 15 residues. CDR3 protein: CASSRNRDGVYGYTF. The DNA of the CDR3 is TGTGCCAGCTCACGAAACCGGGACGGCGTATATGGCTACACCTTC.